This TCR beta chain originates from a study of blood T cell repertoires in COVID-19. Whole-study context: COVID-19 samples collected from the United States, Italy and Spain covered acute and convalescent phases.

Per the original data handling: Amplification from reference gene primers served as the basis for estimated nucleated cell counts. Measured with immunoSEQ multiplex PCR; TCRdb has only the in-frame clones, and not every one. The DNA was the basis for D and trimming; V, J and clone size are from that table. Of more than 300,000 clones in the sample, around nine tenths were seen once. Germline V gene sequence: CDR1 SGHVS, CDR2 FQNEAQ. The V end was cut by 5 bases, the J end by 2 bases, with 5 bases between. The CDR3 consists of 12 residues. This rearrangement joins TRBV7-8 to TRBJ2-3; D is ambiguous. The source material was peripheral blood. This clonotype was sampled from a woman aged 18-29 years who had recovered from COVID-19. The CDR3 DNA reads TGTGCCAGCAGCGCCTACACAGATACGCAGTATTTT. Encoded protein: CASSAYTDTQYF.